This T cell receptor (beta chain) was found in a study of blood T cells in healthy people across ages. Overall study findings and caveats: More naive CD4+ cells and higher diversity marked long-lived donors relative to aged donors. Diversity figures derived from one million T cells were judged to underestimate the true value.

Drawing of peripheral blood yielded ten milliliters from each donor. Trimming at V came to 3 bases and at J to 2 bases, leaving 7 bases not matched to a gene. The CDR3 extends over 15 amino acids. Germline values: CDR1 SGHRS, CDR2 YFSETQ. Combining a sample-barcoded 5' primer with a J-beta primer mix, a second PCR ran for roughly 6 to 11 cycles. With 12 random nucleotides, a template-switch adaptor tagged each individual cDNA molecule. Each CDR3 protein gets one entry after TCRdb re-called the 5' RACE reads with MiXCR. The sample has 600,000 or so distinct CDR3 sequences; 21% are singletons. This clonotype was detected only a few times. Its antigen is currently unknown.

The V call is TRBV5-1, the J call TRBJ2-7; the match to TRBD2 covers 8 bases. Input material: blood. The TCR sequence derives from a man in his sixties or seventies in good health. The CDR3 sequence: CASSSSGLAPYEQYF. The DNA for the CDR3 is TGCGCCAGCAGCTCTTCAGGACTAGCTCCCTACGAGCAGTACTTC.